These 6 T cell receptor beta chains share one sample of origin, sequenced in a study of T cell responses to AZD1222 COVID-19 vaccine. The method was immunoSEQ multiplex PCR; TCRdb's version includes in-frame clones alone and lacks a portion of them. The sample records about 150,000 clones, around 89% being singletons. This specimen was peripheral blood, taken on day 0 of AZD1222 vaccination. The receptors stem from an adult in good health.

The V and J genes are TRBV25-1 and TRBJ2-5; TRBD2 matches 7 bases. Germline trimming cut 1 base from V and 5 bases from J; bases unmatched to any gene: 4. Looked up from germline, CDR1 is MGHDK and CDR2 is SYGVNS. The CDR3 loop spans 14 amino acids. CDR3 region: CASSEWGGRETQYF. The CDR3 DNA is TGTGCCAGCAGTGAATGGGGGGGTAGGGAGACCCAGTACTTC.

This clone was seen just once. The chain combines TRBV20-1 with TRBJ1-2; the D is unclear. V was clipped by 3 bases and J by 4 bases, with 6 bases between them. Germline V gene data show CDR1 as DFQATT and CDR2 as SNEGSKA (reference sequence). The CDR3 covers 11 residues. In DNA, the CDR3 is TGCAGTGCTAGTCCCATCTATGGCTACACCTTC. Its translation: CSASPIYGYTF.

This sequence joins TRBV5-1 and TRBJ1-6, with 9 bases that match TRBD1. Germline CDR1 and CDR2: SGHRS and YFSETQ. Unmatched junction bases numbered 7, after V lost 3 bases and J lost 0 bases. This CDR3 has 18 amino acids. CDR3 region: CASSSGQGSSSYNSPLHF. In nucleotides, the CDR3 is TGCGCCAGCAGCTCCGGACAGGGGTCGAGCTCCTATAATTCACCCCTCCACTTT. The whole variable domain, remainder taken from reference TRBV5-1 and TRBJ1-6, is KAGVTQTPRYLIKTRGQQVTLSCSPISGHRSVSWYQQTPGQGLQFLFEYFSETQRNKGNFPGRFSGRQFSNSRSEMNVSTLELGDSALYLCASSSGQGSSSYNSPLHFGNGTRLTVT.

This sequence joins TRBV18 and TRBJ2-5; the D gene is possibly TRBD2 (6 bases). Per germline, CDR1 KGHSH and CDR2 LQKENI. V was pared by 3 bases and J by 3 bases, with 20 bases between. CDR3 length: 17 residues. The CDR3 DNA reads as TGTGCCAGCTCACCGCAGATCGGTAGCGGAAATGAAGAGACCCAGTACTTC. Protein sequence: CASSPQIGSGNEETQYF.

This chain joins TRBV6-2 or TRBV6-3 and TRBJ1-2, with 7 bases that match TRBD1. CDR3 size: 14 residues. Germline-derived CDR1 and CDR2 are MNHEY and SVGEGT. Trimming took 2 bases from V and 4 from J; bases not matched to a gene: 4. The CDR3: CASSYAGQFYGYTF. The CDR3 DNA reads TGTGCCAGCAGTTACGCGGGACAGTTCTATGGCTACACCTTC.

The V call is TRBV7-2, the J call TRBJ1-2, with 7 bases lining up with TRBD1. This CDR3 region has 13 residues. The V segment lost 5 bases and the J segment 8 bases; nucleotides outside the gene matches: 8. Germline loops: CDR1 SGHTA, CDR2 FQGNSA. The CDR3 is CASSRDSPEGYTF. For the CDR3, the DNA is TGTGCCAGCAGCCGGGACAGCCCGGAGGGCTACACCTTC.